Each of the 10 T cell receptor beta chains below was sequenced from the same sample in a study of PD-L1 blockade in urothelial cancer. Here immunoSEQ multiplex PCR was the method, and the copy in TCRdb shows in-frame clones only, minus some. This sample yields 60,000 to 75,000 clones, of which around 83% are seen a single time; roughly 9% belongs to the top ten. Time point indicated: pretreatment peripheral blood. The sequences come from PBMCs, collected around atezolizumab (anti-PD-L1) treatment. The receptor source for this set is a woman in her 70s with urothelial cancer.

This clone was observed at least ten times. The gene calls are TRBV18 and TRBJ1-5; D is ambiguous. Germline-derived CDR1 and CDR2 are KGHSH and LQKENI. The CDR3 is 16 residues long. The ends were cut back, 1 base at V and 5 bases at J, with 15 bases in the middle. The chain's CDR3 is CASSPLPTVTDQPQHF. The CDR3 coding sequence is TGTGCCAGCTCACCACTTCCAACAGTCACCGATCAGCCCCAGCATTTT.

The V gene is TRBV6-5, the J gene TRBJ1-2; D may be TRBD1 (6 bases). Per germline, CDR1 MNHEY and CDR2 SVGAGI. Trimming removed 2 bases from V and 0 bases from J, with 13 bases in between. The CDR3 is 16 amino acids. The CDR3 coding sequence is TGTGCCAGCAGTTACGTGGTGGGGGCAGCTAACTATGGCTACACCTTC. The encoded protein is CASSYVVGAANYGYTF.

The chain combines TRBV5-5 with TRBJ1-1, with D maybe TRBD1 (5 bases). Trimming left V 2 bases short and J 4 bases short, with 15 bases between. The germline CDR1 and CDR2 sequences are SGHKS and YYEKEE (reference sequence). This CDR3 has 15 amino acids. The CDR3 coding sequence is TGTGCCAGCAGCTTCGTTAGGGCCGGGGGCACTGAAGCTTTCTTT. Translated: CASSFVRAGGTEAFF.

The gene calls are TRBV21-1 and TRBJ1-5; whether TRBD1, the table's D call, matches the DNA was not checked. TRBV21-1 is described as a pseudogene. This CDR3 comprises 17 residues. Here the CDR3 DNA reads TGTGCCAGCAGCAACCGGGACAGCTCCTATTCAAGAAAGCCCCAGCATTTT. It specifies CASSNRDSSYSRKPQHF.

The CDR3 DNA reads as TGTGCCAGCAGTCCGTGGGGACAGACGGTGAAGGAGTTCTTC. Translating it yields CASSPWGQTVKEFF. This chain links TRBV27 with TRBJ2-1; 7 bases map to TRBD1. The CDR3 sequence is 14 residues long. Germline V gives CDR1 MNHEY, CDR2 SMNVEV (reference sequence). The V and J ends lost 5 bases and 14 bases, in that order; junction bases with no gene match: 15.

This rearrangement joins TRBV29-1 to TRBJ2-5, with 16 bases identical to TRBD2. Germline trimming cut 7 bases from V and 5 bases from J; bases unmatched to any gene: 7. From germline, CDR1 is SQVTM and CDR2 ANQGSEA. The CDR3 has 15 amino acids. The CDR3 DNA follows: TGCAGCGCCGGGACTAGCGGGGGGGCCGGTGAGACCCAGTACTTC. This sequence encodes CSAGTSGGAGETQYF.

J is TRBJ1-2 and V is TRBV14, with a weak D call TRBD1 (6 bases). Germline lookup yields CDR1 SGHDN and CDR2 FVKESK. Trimming took 3 bases from V and 2 from J, leaving 7 bases between them. The CDR3 spans 13 residues. CDR3 amino acids: CASSQGANYGYTF. The CDR3 DNA is TGTGCCAGCAGCCAGGGGGCGAACTATGGCTACACCTTC.

V usage is TRBV11-2 and J usage is TRBJ2-1, with 7 bases fitting TRBD2. With V trimmed by 6 bases and J by 4 bases, 6 bases remained unmatched. Germline assignment: CDR1 SGHAT and CDR2 FQNNGV. The CDR3 contains 14 residues. In DNA form, the CDR3 reads TGTGCCAGCAGTGGACTAGAAAAGTACAATGAGCAGTTCTTC. This codes for CASSGLEKYNEQFF. The variable domain in full, with the rest retrieved from reference TRBV11-2 and TRBJ2-1, is EAGVAQSPRYKIIEKRQSVAFWCNPISGHATLYWYQQILGQGPKLLIQFQNNGVVDDSQLPKDRFSAERLKGVDSTLKIQPAKLEDSAVYLCASSGLEKYNEQFFGPGTRLTVL.

DNA of the CDR3: TGTGCCAGCAGGTCCCAGGGGCTTCCCTATCAGCCCCAGCATTTT. Encoded protein: CASRSQGLPYQPQHF. V usage is TRBV27 and J usage is TRBJ1-5; maybe TRBD1 (6 bases). V gave up 6 bases and J gave up 5 bases, with 17 bases separating them. The CDR3 runs 15 residues. Germline assignment: CDR1 MNHEY and CDR2 SMNVEV (reference sequence).

This rearrangement joins TRBV7-8 to TRBJ2-7; no clear D. Trimming left V 5 bases short and J 2 bases short, with 16 bases between. Germline CDR1 is SGHVS and CDR2 is FQNEAQ. The CDR3 consists of 15 residues. The CDR3 DNA follows: TGTGCCAGCAGCGGAACAGTCCCGAATACCTACGAGCAGTACTTC. Translating gives CASSGTVPNTYEQYF.